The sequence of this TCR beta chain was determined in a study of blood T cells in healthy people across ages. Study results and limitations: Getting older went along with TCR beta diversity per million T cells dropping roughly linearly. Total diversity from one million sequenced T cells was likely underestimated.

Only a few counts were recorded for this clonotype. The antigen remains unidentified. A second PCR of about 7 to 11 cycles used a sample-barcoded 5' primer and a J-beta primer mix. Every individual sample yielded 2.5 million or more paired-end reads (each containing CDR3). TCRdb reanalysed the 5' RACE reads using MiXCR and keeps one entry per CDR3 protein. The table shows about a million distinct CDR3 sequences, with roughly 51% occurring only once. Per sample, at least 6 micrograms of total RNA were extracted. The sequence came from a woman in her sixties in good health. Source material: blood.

The CDR3 reads CSAGGGPVPYEQYF. The CDR3, as DNA: TGCAGTGCCGGGGGGGGCCCCGTCCCTTACGAGCAGTACTTC. The chain couples TRBV20-1 to TRBJ2-7; 8 bases line up with TRBD2. This CDR3 has 14 residues. Losses at the gene ends were 6 bases for V and 4 bases for J; bases not matched to a gene: 11. CDR1 and CDR2 (germline): DFQATT, SNEGSKA (reference sequence).